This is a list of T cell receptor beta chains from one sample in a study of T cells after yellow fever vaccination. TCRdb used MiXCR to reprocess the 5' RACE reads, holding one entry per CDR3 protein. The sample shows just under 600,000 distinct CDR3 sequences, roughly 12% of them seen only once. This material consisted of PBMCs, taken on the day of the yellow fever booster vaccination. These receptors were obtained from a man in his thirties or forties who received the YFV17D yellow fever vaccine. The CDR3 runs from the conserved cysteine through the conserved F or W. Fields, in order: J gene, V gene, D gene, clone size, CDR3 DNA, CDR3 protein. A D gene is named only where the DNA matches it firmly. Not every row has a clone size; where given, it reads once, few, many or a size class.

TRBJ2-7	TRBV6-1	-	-	TGTGCCAGCCGAACTTGGGATAGCGGCTCCTACGAGCAGTACTTC	CASRTWDSGSYEQYF
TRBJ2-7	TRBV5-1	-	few	TGCGCCAGCAGCTTGCAAGAGGGTAACGAGCAGTACTTC	CASSLQEGNEQYF
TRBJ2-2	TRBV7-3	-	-	TGTGCCAGCAGCCTCAAACAGGGAGGGCCCGGGGAGCTGTTTTTT	CASSLKQGGPGELFF
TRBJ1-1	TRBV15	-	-	TGTGCCACCAGCAGATTTGGCACTGAAGCTTTCTTT	CATSRFGTEAFF
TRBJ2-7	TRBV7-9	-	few	TGTGCCAGCAGCCCCCTCTCCAGTGGGGAGGCCGAGCAGTACTTC	CASSPLSSGEAEQYF
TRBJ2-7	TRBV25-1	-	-	TGTGCCAGCAGAACGACAGGTCAACTCCTAATCTTC	CASRTTGQLLIF
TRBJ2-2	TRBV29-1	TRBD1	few	TGCAGCGTTATGTTCGTGACAGGGGGGACCGGGGAGCTGTTTTTT	CSVMFVTGGTGELFF
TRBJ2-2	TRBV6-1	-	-	TGTGCCAGCGGGGGTAGGGCCGGGGCCACCGGGGAGCTGTTTTTT	CASGGRAGATGELFF
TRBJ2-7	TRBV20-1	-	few	TGCAGTGCCAGTCAAGGGAGTGATAGGCCGTTCTTC	CSASQGSDRPFF
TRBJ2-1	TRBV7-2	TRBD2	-	TGTGCCAGCAGCTTAGTGGTAGCGGGAGGCAGTGAGCAGTTCTTC	CASSLVVAGGSEQFF
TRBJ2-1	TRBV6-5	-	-	TGTGCCAGCAGCTACAGGGGCGGGAGGTCCGGGGGTGAGCAGTTCTTC	CASSYRGGRSGGEQFF
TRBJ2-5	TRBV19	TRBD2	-	TGTGCCAGTAGTATAGGCCGCGGGAGTGGAGAGACCCAGTACTTC	CASSIGRGSGETQYF
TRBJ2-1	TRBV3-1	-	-	TGTGCCAGCAGCCAGCAGGGCAGGGAGCAGTTCTTC	CASSQQGREQFF
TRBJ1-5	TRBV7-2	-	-	TGTGCCAGCAGCTTAGGGGTCAGGGGAAGCAATCAGCCCCAGCATTTT	CASSLGVRGSNQPQHF
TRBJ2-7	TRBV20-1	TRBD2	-	TGCAGTGCTCGGGGAGGGAGTCCCTACGAGCAGTACTTC	CSARGGSPYEQYF
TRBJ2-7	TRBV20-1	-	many	TGCAGTGCAAAGCACGACAGCTCCTACGAGCAGTACTTC	CSAKHDSSYEQYF
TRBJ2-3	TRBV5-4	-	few	TGTGCCAGCAGCGGAAAGGGACGGTGGAGCACAGATACGCAGTATTTT	CASSGKGRWSTDTQYF
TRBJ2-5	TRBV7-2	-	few	TGTGCCAGCAGCCAAGAGGGGGGACAGACCCAGTACTTC	CASSQEGGQTQYF
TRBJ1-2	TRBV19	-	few	TGTGCCAGTAGGGATAGAGCTAACTATGGCTACACCTTC	CASRDRANYGYTF
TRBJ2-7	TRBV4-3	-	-	TGCGCCAGCAGCCAAGAGATTACCGGGACTGGATTCTACGAGCAGTACTTC	CASSQEITGTGFYEQYF
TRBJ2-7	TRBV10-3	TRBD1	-	TGTGCCATCAGATCACAGGGGGACGGCGAGCAGTACTTC	CAIRSQGDGEQYF
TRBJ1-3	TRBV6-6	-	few	TGTGCCAGTTCTCGATCTGGAAACACCATATATTTT	CASSRSGNTIYF
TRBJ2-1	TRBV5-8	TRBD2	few	TGTGCCAGCAGATCGTTAGCGGGGGCCTCCTACAATGAGCAGTTCTTC	CASRSLAGASYNEQFF
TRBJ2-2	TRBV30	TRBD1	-	TGTGCCTGGAGTCGACAGGGGTCCGGGGAGCTGTTTTTT	CAWSRQGSGELFF
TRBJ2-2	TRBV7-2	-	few	TGTGCCAGCAGCTTATCGAAGGGTATACGTACCGGGGAGCTGTTTTTT	CASSLSKGIRTGELFF
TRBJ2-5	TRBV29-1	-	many	TGCAGCGGCACCGGGGGAGAGACCCAGTACTTC	CSGTGGETQYF
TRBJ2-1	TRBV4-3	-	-	TGCGCCAGCAGCCACGAACTTCAAGGGCCCTACAATGAGCAGTTCTTC	CASSHELQGPYNEQFF
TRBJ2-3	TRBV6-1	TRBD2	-	TGTGCCAGCAGTGACGTACTAGCGGGTTTGTCAGATACGCAGTATTTT	CASSDVLAGLSDTQYF
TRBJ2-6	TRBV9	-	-	TGTGCCAGCAGCGTAGAGGTTGGGGCCAACGTCCTGACTTTC	CASSVEVGANVLTF
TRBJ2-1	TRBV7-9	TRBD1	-	TGTGCCAGCACCCTTTTACAGGGGGTTTCGGATGAGCAGTTCTTC	CASTLLQGVSDEQFF
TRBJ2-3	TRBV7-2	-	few	TGTGCCAGCAGCTTAGTCTTTTCGGCAGATACGCAGTATTTT	CASSLVFSADTQYF
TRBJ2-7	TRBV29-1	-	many	TGCAGCGTTCAGGGAACCGGGCCCTACGAGCAGTACTTC	CSVQGTGPYEQYF
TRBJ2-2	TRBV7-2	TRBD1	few	TGTGCCAGCAGCCTATACAGGGGTGTCGGGGAGCTGTTTTTT	CASSLYRGVGELFF
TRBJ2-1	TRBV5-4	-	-	TGTGCCAGCACCCCACCCGGGAGCTCCTACAATGAGCAGTTCTTC	CASTPPGSSYNEQFF
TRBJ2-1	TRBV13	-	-	TGTGCCAGCAGCCTGGGGGACACTCGTCTGGAGCAGTTCTTC	CASSLGDTRLEQFF
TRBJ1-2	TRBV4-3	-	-	TGCGCCAGCAGCCAAGAAATGTGGGTTAACTATGGCTACACCTTC	CASSQEMWVNYGYTF
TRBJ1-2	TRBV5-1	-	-	TGCGCCAGCAGCTTGACCGGGGGGGGGGATGGCTACACCTTC	CASSLTGGGDGYTF
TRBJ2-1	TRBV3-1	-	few	TGTGCCAGCAGCCAAGAAGTTTTCTCCTACAATGAGCAGTTCTTC	CASSQEVFSYNEQFF
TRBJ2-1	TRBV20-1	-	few	TGCAGTGCTAGTCTGGACACCATGGACAATGAGCAGTTCTTC	CSASLDTMDNEQFF
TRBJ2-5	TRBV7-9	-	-	TGTGCCAGCAGCTCTCCAGGGTCAAAACAGACCCAGTACTTC	CASSSPGSKQTQYF
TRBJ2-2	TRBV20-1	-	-	TGCAGTGCTACCCGGGACCCACCGAGAGGGGAGCTGTTTTTT	CSATRDPPRGELFF
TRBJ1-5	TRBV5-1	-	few	TGCGCCAGCAGCTTGACCCGATATAGCAATCAGCCCCAGCATTTT	CASSLTRYSNQPQHF
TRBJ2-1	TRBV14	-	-	TGTGCCAGCAGCCACGAGGGATCCCCCTACAATGAGCAGTTCTTC	CASSHEGSPYNEQFF
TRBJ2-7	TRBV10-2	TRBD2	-	TGCGCCAGCGGGGACTATTCCTACGAGCAGTACTTC	CASGDYSYEQYF
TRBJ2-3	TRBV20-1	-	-	TGCAGTGCTGGAAACGAGGGACGTACGCAGTATTTT	CSAGNEGRTQYF
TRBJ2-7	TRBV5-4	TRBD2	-	TGTGCCAGCAGCTCGGGTCGTACTAGCGGTGCCTACGAGCAGTACTTC	CASSSGRTSGAYEQYF
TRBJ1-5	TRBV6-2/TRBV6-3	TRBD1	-	TGTGCCAGCAGAAACACTGGACAGGGGGTCGGTCAGCCCCAGCATTTT	CASRNTGQGVGQPQHF
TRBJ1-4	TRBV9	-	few	TGTGCCAGCAGCGGATGGGACAATGAAAAACTGTTTTTT	CASSGWDNEKLFF
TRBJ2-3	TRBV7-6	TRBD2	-	TGTGCCAGCAGCCGACGGACTAGCGGTCAGGGGGATACGCAGTATTTT	CASSRRTSGQGDTQYF
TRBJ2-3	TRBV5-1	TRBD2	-	TGCGCCAGCAGTTGGACGGGAGGAAGCACAGATACGCAGTATTTT	CASSWTGGSTDTQYF
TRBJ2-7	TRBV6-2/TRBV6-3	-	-	TGTGCCAGCAGCAGGCCGTCAGCTTCCTTCTACGAGCAGTACTTC	CASSRPSASFYEQYF
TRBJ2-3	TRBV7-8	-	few	TGTGCCAGCAGCTCAACCCCCCGGGCAACAGATACGCAGTATTTT	CASSSTPRATDTQYF
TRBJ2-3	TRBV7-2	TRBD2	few	TGTGCCAGCAGCTCAGCGGGGGCCACAGATACGCAGTATTTT	CASSSAGATDTQYF
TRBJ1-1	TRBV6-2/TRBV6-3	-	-	TGTGCCAGCAGTTACTCTTTTGAAGCTTTCTTT	CASSYSFEAFF
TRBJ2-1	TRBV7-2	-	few	TGTGCCAGCAGCCCGCCGACGGGCGATGAGCAGTTCTTC	CASSPPTGDEQFF
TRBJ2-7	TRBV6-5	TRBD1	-	TGTGCCAGCAGTTACTCCTGGACAGGGAAGGCCTACGAGCAGTACTTC	CASSYSWTGKAYEQYF
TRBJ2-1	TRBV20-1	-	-	TGCAGTGCTAGAGGCCCGGGACTCGGGGAGCAGTTCTTC	CSARGPGLGEQFF
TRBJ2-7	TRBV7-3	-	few	TGTGCCAGCAGCCCGGGAAGCGGGCCTTACGAGCAGTACTTC	CASSPGSGPYEQYF
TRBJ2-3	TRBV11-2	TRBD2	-	TGTGCCAGCAGCCCTCGAGGAGCGGGAGGGCGTTTGACAGATACGCAGTATTTT	CASSPRGAGGRLTDTQYF
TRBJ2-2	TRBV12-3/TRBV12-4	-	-	TGTGCCAGCAGTTTAGCCGGCGCACCAAACACCGGGGAGCTGTTTTTT	CASSLAGAPNTGELFF